This TCR beta chain was identified in a study of shared clonotypes between healthy human individuals. About the research overall: CD4 naive and memory got three plates each, CD8 naive two, CD8 memory one.

It was at deep level that the assay was run. The repertoire was sequenced with immunoSEQ multiplex PCR; TCRdb's copy has only in-frame clones and lacks some. The sample consists of millions of clones, around 90% of them appearing once. Germline V gene sequence: CDR1 GTSNPN, CDR2 SVGIG (reference sequence). CDR3 length: 15 residues. V lost 2 bases to trimming and J lost 1 base, with 15 bases between them. Healthy adults negative for HIV, lacking recent acute infections or vaccinations, served as donors. The receptor was isolated from a man between 18 and 29 years old in good health. The source material was naive CD4+ T cells sorted from blood. Noted subset: CD45RA+ positively selected. This chain uses TRBV30 with TRBJ2-7; TRBD1 might be the D (7 bases). The CDR3 here is CAWSWKGAGSYEQYF. CDR3 bases: TGTGCCTGGAGTTGGAAGGGGGCGGGATCCTACGAGCAGTACTTC.